This TCR beta chain was identified in a study of blood T cell repertoires in COVID-19. Looking at the study overall: Samples came from the United States, Italy and Spain, spanning acute and convalescent COVID-19.

Some clones are missing from TCRdb's copy, which holds only in-frame ones; the method was immunoSEQ multiplex PCR. This table holds 100,000 to 150,000 clones, roughly 90% found once. The sample consisted of peripheral blood. The origin of this receptor is a woman in her fifties or sixties with COVID-19, enrolled during active disease.

The CDR3 coding sequence is TGTGCCAGCGGGACAGGGTATGGCTACACCTTC. The encoded protein is CASGTGYGYTF. V gene TRBV6-6 combines with J gene TRBJ1-2; 9 positions agree with TRBD1. The CDR3 spans 11 residues. The V segment lost 8 bases and the J segment 5 bases; nucleotides outside the gene matches: 0. Germline CDR1 reads MNHNY; CDR2 reads SVGAGI (reference sequence).